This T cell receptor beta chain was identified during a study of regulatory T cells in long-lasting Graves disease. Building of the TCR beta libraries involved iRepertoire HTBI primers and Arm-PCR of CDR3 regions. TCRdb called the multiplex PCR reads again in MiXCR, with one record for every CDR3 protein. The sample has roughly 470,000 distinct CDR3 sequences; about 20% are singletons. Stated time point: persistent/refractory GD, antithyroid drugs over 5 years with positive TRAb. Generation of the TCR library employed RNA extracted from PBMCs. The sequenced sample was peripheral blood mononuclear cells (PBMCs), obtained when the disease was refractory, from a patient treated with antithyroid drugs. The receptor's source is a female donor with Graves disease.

The CDR3 is CASSPAGTEQYF. DNA for the CDR3: TGTGCCAGCAGCCCCGCGGGAACCGAGCAGTACTTC. This chain uses TRBV3-1 with TRBJ2-7; possible D gene TRBD2, 6 bases. Trimming left V 4 bases short and J 6 bases short, with 10 bases between. CDR3 length: 12 residues. Germline lookup yields CDR1 LGHDT and CDR2 YNNKEL (reference sequence).